This T cell receptor (beta chain) was recorded in a study of cytomegalovirus exposure and HLA in healthy donors. At the level of the study: Earlier results showed 90 million to 120 million unique TCR beta sequences derived from approximately 180 million T cells. Study-level points and caveats: Among TCR sequences, most were rare, though some public TCRs appeared in many donors. There were a few CMV-associated chains whose specificity for CMV antigens was confirmed in vitro.

Trimming at V came to 3 bases and at J to 8 bases, leaving 9 bases not matched to a gene. This CDR3 region has 14 residues. The V gene's germline CDR1 is KGHSH and CDR2 LQKENI. It was with 60 Vbeta and 13 Jbeta primers that the PCR ran. The protocol was immunoSEQ multiplex PCR, while the TCRdb copy is restricted to in-frame clones and leaves out a portion. This sample has under 200,000 clones, with 70% to 80% found just once. This clone was counted a few times. Antigen unknown. The specimen was PBMCs. This chain connects TRBV18 to TRBJ1-2; 7 nucleotides agree with TRBD1. The TCR was taken from a man in his 60s in good health and CMV-seronegative. The CDR3 loop reads CASSPGQLWWGYTF. The CDR3 DNA sequence: TGTGCCAGCTCACCGGGACAGCTATGGTGGGGCTACACCTTC. Combining the CDR3 with reference TRBV18 and TRBJ1-2 gives the whole variable domain NAGVMQNPRHLVRRRGQEARLRCSPMKGHSHVYWYRQLPEEGLKFMVYLQKENIIDESGMPKERFSAEFPKEGPSILRIQQVVRGDSAAYFCASSPGQLWWGYTFGSGTRLTVV.